This passage covers 8 T cell receptor beta chains from one sample sequenced in a study of blood T cell repertoires in COVID-19. The repertoire was sequenced with immunoSEQ multiplex PCR; TCRdb's copy has only in-frame clones and lacks some. The sample has 270,000 or so clones, 86% seen once. The sequenced sample consisted of peripheral blood. Receptor source: a woman in her 30s with active or convalescent COVID-19.

V and J are TRBV5-1 and TRBJ1-2; D unclear. The CDR3 loop spans 15 amino acids. Germline values: CDR1 SGHRS, CDR2 YFSETQ. V lost 4 bases, J lost 0 bases, and 13 bases lay in between. The CDR3 here is CASSPDGAPNYGYTF. The CDR3 DNA reads as TGCGCCAGCAGCCCCGACGGAGCACCTAACTATGGCTACACCTTC.

CDR3 in DNA: TGTGCCAGCAGCCTAACAGGGGGCGGTGGCTACACCTTC. Amino acids: CASSLTGGGGYTF. The chain recombines TRBV6-5 with TRBJ1-2, with TRBD1 identical over 9 bases. CDR1 and CDR2 (germline): MNHEY, SVGAGI. This CDR3 is built from 13 residues. The trim removed 6 bases at V and 7 bases at J, leaving 6 bases unmatched.

This clone was seen a few times. This chain joins TRBV4-3 and TRBJ1-3; D unresolved. CDR3 length equals 16 residues. V was trimmed by 0 bases and J by 4 bases, leaving 13 bases between them. Germline CDR1 is LGHNA and CDR2 is YSLEER. The chain's CDR3 is CASSQDAPGSGNTIYF. Here the CDR3 DNA reads TGCGCCAGCAGCCAAGATGCCCCAGGATCAGGAAACACCATATATTTT.

This chain joins TRBV9 and TRBJ1-1; D is unclear. The germline V and J ends were trimmed by 1 base and 1 base, with 5 bases remaining between them. Germline V gives CDR1 SGDLS, CDR2 YYNGEE. The CDR3 contains 13 residues. CDR3 region: CASSVYGNTEAFF. DNA of the CDR3: TGTGCCAGCAGCGTATACGGGAACACTGAAGCTTTCTTT.

This clone was observed a single time. This chain connects TRBV4-3 to TRBJ2-6; D perhaps matches TRBD1 (6 bases). Trimming took 1 base from V and 0 from J, leaving 7 bases between them. The CDR3 length is 16 residues. From germline, CDR1 is LGHNA and CDR2 YSLEER. DNA of the CDR3: TGCGCCAGCAGCCAAGTCAGGGGCTCTGGGGCCAACGTCCTGACTTTC. This translates into CASSQVRGSGANVLTF.

The chain is built from TRBV10-3 and TRBJ1-6; D possibly corresponds to TRBD1 (6 bases). The CDR3 covers 14 residues. Trimming took 2 bases from V and 10 from J, leaving 12 bases between them. Germline CDR1 ENHRY, CDR2 SYGVKD. DNA of the CDR3: TGTGCCATCAGTGAGGACAGGAGGTGGTCACCCCTCCACTTT. Translated, it gives CAISEDRRWSPLHF.

V gene TRBV30 combines with J gene TRBJ1-2; D not certain. The germline CDR1 and CDR2 sequences are GTSNPN and SVGIG (reference sequence). With 2 bases removed from V and 3 bases from J, the gap between germline ends came to 10 bases. CDR3 length: 13 amino acids. The CDR3 loop reads CAWSIDLDYGYTF. The CDR3 bases are TGTGCCTGGAGTATCGACCTAGACTATGGCTACACCTTC.

The rearrangement joins TRBV27 to TRBJ2-3, with 9 nucleotides matching TRBD1. Germline V gene sequence: CDR1 MNHEY, CDR2 SMNVEV (reference sequence). The CDR3 covers 15 residues. V was clipped by 5 bases and J by 2 bases; unmatched bases: 5. CDR3 residues: CASSDGTGFTDTQYF. For the CDR3, the DNA is TGTGCCAGCAGTGATGGGACAGGGTTCACAGATACGCAGTATTTT.